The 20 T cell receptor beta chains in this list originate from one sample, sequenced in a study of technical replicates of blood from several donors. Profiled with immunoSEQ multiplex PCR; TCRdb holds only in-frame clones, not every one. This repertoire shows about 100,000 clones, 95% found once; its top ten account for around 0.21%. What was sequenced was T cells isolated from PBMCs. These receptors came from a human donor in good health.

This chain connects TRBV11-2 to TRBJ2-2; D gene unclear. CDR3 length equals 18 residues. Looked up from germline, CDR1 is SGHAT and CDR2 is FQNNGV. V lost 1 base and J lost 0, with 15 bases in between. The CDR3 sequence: CASSLVWARHPNTGELFF. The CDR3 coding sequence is TGTGCCAGCAGCTTAGTCTGGGCCAGGCATCCGAACACCGGGGAGCTGTTTTTT.

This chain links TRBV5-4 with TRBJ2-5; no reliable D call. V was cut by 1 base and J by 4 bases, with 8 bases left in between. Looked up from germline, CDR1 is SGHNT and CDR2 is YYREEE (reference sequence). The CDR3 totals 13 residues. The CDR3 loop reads CASSLLVGETQYF. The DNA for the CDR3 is TGTGCCAGCAGCTTGCTAGTAGGAGAGACCCAGTACTTC.

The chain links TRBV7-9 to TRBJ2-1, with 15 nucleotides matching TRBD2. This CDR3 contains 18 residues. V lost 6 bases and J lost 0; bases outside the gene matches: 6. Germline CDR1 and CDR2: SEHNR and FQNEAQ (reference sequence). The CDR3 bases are TGTGCCAGCAGACGGACTAGCGGGAGGGGGAGCTCCTACAATGAGCAGTTCTTC. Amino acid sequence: CASRRTSGRGSSYNEQFF. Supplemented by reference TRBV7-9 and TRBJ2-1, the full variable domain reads DTGVSQNPRHKITKRGQNVTFRCDPISEHNRLYWYRQTLGQGPEFLTYFQNEAQLEKSRLLSDRFSAERPKGSFSTLEIQRTEQGDSAMYLCASRRTSGRGSSYNEQFFGPGTRLTVL.

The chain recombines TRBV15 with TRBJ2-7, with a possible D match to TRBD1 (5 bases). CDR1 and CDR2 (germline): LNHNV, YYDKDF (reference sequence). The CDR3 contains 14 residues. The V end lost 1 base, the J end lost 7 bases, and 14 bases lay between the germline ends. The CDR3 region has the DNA TGTGCCACCAGCAGAGGACAGCCCCTCGGGGAGCAGTACTTC. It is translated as CATSRGQPLGEQYF.

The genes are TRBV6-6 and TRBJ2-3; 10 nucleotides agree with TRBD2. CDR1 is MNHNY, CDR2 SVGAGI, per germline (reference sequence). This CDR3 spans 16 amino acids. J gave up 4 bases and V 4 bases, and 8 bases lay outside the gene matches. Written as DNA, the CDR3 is TGTGCCAGCAGTTCTGAGTGGCTAGCGGGAGCAGATACGCAGTATTTT. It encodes CASSSEWLAGADTQYF.

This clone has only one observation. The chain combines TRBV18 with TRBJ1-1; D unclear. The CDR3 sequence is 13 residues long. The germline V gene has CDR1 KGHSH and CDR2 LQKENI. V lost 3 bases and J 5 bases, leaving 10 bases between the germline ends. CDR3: CASSPARDTEAFF. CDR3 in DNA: TGTGCCAGCTCACCCGCGAGGGATACTGAAGCTTTCTTT.

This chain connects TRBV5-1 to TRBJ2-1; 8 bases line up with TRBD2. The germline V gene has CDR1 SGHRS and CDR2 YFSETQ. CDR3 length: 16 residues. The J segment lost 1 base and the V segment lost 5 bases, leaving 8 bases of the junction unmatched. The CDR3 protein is CASSSLAGRSYNEQFF. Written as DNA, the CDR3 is TGCGCCAGCAGTTCCTTAGCGGGACGATCCTACAATGAGCAGTTCTTC. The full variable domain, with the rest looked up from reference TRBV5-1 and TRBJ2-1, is KAGVTQTPRYLIKTRGQQVTLSCSPISGHRSVSWYQQTPGQGLQFLFEYFSETQRNKGNFPGRFSGRQFSNSRSEMNVSTLELGDSALYLCASSSLAGRSYNEQFFGPGTRLTVL.

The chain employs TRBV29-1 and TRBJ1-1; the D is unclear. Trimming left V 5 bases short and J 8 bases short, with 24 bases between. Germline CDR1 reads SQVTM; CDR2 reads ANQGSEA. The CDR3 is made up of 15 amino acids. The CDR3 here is CSVSPRGRGGSEAFF. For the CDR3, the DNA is TGCAGCGTTTCCCCACGCGGGCGGGGAGGCTCCGAAGCTTTCTTT.

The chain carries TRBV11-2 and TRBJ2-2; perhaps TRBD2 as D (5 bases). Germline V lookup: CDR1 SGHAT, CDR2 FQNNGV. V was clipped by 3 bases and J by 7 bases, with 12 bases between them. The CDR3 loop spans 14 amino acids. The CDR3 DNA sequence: TGTGCCAGCAGCTTTCGGGGATTAGGCGGGGAGCTGTTTTTT. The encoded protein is CASSFRGLGGELFF.

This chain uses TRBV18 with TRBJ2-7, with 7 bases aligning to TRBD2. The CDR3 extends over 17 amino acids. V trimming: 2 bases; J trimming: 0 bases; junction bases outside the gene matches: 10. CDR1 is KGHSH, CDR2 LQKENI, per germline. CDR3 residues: CASSPSGDSGGSYEQYF. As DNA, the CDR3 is TGTGCCAGCTCACCAAGTGGGGATTCGGGGGGCTCCTACGAGCAGTACTTC.

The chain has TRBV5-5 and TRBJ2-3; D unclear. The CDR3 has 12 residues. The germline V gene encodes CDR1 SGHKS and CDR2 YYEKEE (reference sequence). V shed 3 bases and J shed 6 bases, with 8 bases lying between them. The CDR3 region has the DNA TGTGCCAGCAGCTCTTATATCGATACGCAGTATTTT. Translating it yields CASSSYIDTQYF.

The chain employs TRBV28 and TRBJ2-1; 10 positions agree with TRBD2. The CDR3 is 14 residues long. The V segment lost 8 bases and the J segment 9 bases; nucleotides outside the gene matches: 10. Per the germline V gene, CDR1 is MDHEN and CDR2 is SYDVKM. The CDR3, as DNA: TGTGCCAGCGATGCAGCGGGAGGGAGTTCTGAGCAGTTCTTC. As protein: CASDAAGGSSEQFF.

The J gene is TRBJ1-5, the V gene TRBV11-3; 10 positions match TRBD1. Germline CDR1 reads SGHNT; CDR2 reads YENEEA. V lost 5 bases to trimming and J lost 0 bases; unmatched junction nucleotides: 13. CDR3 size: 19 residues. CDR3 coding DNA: TGTGCCAGCAGCCGGGGACAGGGGAGAGGGCTTTATAGCAATCAGCCCCAGCATTTT. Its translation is CASSRGQGRGLYSNQPQHF.

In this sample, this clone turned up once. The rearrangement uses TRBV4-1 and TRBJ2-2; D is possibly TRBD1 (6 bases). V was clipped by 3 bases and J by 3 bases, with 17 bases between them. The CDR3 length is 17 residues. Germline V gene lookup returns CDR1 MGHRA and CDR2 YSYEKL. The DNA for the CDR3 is TGCGCCAGCAGCCAGTTTGAGGGCTGGACAGACACCGGGGAGCTGTTTTTT. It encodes CASSQFEGWTDTGELFF.

The CDR3 DNA follows: TGTGCCAGCAGCTTGTGGGGGCCGGTAGAGACCCAGTACTTC. Encoded protein: CASSLWGPVETQYF. V and J are TRBV7-8 and TRBJ2-5; D is possibly TRBD1 (6 bases). Germline-derived CDR1 and CDR2 are SGHVS and FQNEAQ. The V end lost 3 bases, the J end lost 4 bases, and 12 bases lay between the germline ends. The CDR3 is 14 residues long.

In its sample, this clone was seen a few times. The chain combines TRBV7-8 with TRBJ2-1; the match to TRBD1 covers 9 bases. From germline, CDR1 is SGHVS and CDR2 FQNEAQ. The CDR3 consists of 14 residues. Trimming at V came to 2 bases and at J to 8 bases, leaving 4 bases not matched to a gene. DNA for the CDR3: TGTGCCAGCAGCTTAACAGGGGGCGCAGATGAGCAGTTCTTC. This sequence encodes CASSLTGGADEQFF. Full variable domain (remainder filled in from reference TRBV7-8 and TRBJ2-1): GAGVSQSPRYKVAKRGQDVALRCDPISGHVSLFWYQQALGQGPEFLTYFQNEAQLDKSGLPSDRFFAERPEGSVSTLKIQRTQQEDSAVYLCASSLTGGADEQFFGPGTRLTVL.

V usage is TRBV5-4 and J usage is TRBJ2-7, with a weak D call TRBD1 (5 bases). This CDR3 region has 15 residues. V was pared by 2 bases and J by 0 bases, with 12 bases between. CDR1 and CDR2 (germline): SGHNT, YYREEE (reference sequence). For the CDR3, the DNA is TGTGCCAGCAGCTTTGGGGCTGGGGTCTCCTACGAGCAGTACTTC. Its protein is CASSFGAGVSYEQYF.

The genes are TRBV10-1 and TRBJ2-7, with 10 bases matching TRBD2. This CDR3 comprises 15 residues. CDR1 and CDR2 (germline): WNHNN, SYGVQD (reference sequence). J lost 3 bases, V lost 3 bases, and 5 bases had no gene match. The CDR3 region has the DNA TGCGCCAGCAGTGAAAGGGGGACTAGCGACTACGAGCAGTACTTC. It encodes CASSERGTSDYEQYF.

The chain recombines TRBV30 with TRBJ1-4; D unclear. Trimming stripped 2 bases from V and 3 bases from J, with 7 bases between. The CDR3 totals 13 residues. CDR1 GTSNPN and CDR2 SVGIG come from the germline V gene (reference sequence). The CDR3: CAWSFGPNEKLFF. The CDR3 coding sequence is TGTGCCTGGAGTTTTGGGCCTAATGAAAAACTGTTTTTT.

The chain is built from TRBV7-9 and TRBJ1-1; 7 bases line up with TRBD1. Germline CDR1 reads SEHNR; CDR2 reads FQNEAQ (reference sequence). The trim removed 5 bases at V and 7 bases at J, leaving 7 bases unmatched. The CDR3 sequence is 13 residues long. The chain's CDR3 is CASSPGGTVEAFF. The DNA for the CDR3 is TGTGCCAGCAGCCCCGGTGGGACAGTTGAAGCTTTCTTT.